The 8 T cell receptor beta chains given below trace back to one sample, sequenced in a study of cytomegalovirus exposure and HLA in healthy donors. It was with 60 Vbeta and 13 Jbeta primers that the PCR ran. Profiled with immunoSEQ multiplex PCR; TCRdb holds only in-frame clones, not every one. The sample shows about 160,000 clones, 80% of them seen only once. Sequencing was carried out using PBMCs. All receptors derive from a man aged 25 to 40 in good health and CMV-seronegative.

The rearrangement uses TRBV7-9 and TRBJ2-7, with D hard to call. The V and J ends lost 1 base and 1 base respectively, with 5 bases between them. The germline V gene has CDR1 SEHNR and CDR2 FQNEAQ (reference sequence). The CDR3 is 13 amino acids. The CDR3 protein is CASSLELSYEQYF. The CDR3 DNA sequence: TGTGCCAGCAGCTTAGAGCTATCCTACGAGCAGTACTTC.

As DNA, the CDR3 is TGTGCCAGCAGCGTAGGTCGGGGAGAGCAGTTCTTC. Translating it yields CASSVGRGEQFF. This chain uses TRBV9 with TRBJ2-1; D is possibly TRBD2 (5 bases). The CDR3 sequence is 12 residues long. Trimming took 0 bases from V and 10 from J, leaving 8 bases between them. The V gene's germline CDR1 is SGDLS and CDR2 YYNGEE.

The rearrangement links TRBV7-3 to TRBJ2-1, with D tentatively TRBD1 (6 bases). The length of the CDR3 is 12 residues. The germline CDR1 and CDR2 sequences are SGHTA and FQGTGA. Trimming stripped 5 bases from V and 13 bases from J, with 15 bases between. The CDR3 DNA reads as TGTGCCAGCAGCCGCAGGGGTTCGGATCAGTTCTTC. Its protein product is CASSRRGSDQFF.

The V call is TRBV30, the J call TRBJ1-2, with D possibly being TRBD1 (6 bases). Germline lookup yields CDR1 GTSNPN and CDR2 SVGIG (reference sequence). V lost 2 bases to trimming and J lost 4 bases, with 14 bases between them. CDR3 length equals 14 residues. The CDR3 loop reads CAWSTQGTGYGYTF. The CDR3 bases are TGTGCCTGGAGTACGCAGGGGACCGGCTATGGCTACACCTTC.

In DNA form, the CDR3 reads TGTGCCAGCAGCCCGACTAGCGGGAGGGAGAGCTCCTACAATGAGCAGTTCTTC. Translated, it gives CASSPTSGRESSYNEQFF. The chain recombines TRBV7-3 with TRBJ2-1, with 14 bases lining up with TRBD2. Trimming at V came to 5 bases and at J to 0 bases, leaving 6 bases not matched to a gene. Germline V gene data show CDR1 as SGHTA and CDR2 as FQGTGA. This CDR3 region has 18 residues.

The genes are TRBV29-1 and TRBJ1-1, with 8 bases that match TRBD1. Germline values: CDR1 SQVTM, CDR2 ANQGSEA. This CDR3 comprises 11 residues. J gave up 7 bases and V 5 bases, and 3 bases lay outside the gene matches. The CDR3 region is CSVQGAVEAFF. DNA of the CDR3: TGCAGCGTTCAGGGGGCGGTTGAAGCTTTCTTT.

This chain links TRBV5-1 with TRBJ1-3; D uncertain. Trimming removed 0 bases from V and 1 base from J, with 5 bases in between. Germline CDR1 reads SGHRS; CDR2 reads YFSETQ. This CDR3 has 14 residues. CDR3 in amino acids: CASSLAFSGNTIYF. The DNA of the CDR3 is TGCGCCAGCAGCTTGGCCTTTTCTGGAAACACCATATATTTT.

This clone was detected once. The chain employs TRBV13 and TRBJ1-2, with no clear D. Germline loops: CDR1 PRHDT, CDR2 FYEKMQ (reference sequence). The CDR3 covers 13 residues. V was trimmed by 2 bases and J by 8 bases, leaving 12 bases between them. The CDR3 spells CASSLPTPGGYTF. In DNA form, the CDR3 reads TGTGCCAGCAGCTTACCGACCCCCGGGGGCTACACCTTC.